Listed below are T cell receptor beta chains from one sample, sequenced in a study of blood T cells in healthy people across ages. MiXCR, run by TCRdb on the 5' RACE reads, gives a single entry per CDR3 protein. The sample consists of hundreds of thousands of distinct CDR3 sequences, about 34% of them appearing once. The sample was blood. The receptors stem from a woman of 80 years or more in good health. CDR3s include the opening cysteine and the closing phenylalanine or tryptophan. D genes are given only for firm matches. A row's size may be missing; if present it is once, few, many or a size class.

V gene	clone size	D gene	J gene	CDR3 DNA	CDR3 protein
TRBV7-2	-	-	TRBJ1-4	TGTGCCACCTCAGCTTTGGCAGTTCCCGGAGAAAAACTGTTTTTT	CATSALAVPGEKLFF
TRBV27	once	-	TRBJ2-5	TGTGCCAGCAGCGGCTTGGAGTGGGGAGAGACCCAGTACTTC	CASSGLEWGETQYF
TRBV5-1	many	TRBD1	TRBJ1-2	TGCGCCAGCAGCGTGGGACAGGGGCGCAGCTACACCTTC	CASSVGQGRSYTF
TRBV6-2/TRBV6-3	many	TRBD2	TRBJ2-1	TGTGCCAGCAGTTACGAAGCGGGGGGGACCTACAATGAGCAGTTCTTC	CASSYEAGGTYNEQFF
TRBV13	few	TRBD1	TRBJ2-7	TGTGCCAGCAGCTTACCGGGACAGGGGATCCACGAGCAGTACTTC	CASSLPGQGIHEQYF
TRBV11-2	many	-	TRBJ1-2	TGTGCCAGCAGCCCGGGGTTTGGGGTAGACTATGGCTACACCTTC	CASSPGFGVDYGYTF
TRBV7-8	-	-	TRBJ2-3	TGTGCCAGCAGCTTTCCCGCCGGGGGCAATCAGCCCCAGTATTTT	CASSFPAGGNQPQYF
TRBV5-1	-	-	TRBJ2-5	TGCGCCAGCAGCTTGGGTCTAGCGATGGAGACCCAGTACTTC	CASSLGLAMETQYF
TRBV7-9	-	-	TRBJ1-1	TGTGCCAGCAGCGCCCGACAGCCCACTGAAGCTTTCTTT	CASSARQPTEAFF
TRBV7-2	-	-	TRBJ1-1	TGTGCCAGCAGCTTAGCGGCGGATCGGGAAGCTTTCTTT	CASSLAADREAFF
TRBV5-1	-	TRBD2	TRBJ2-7	TGCGCCAGCAGCTTGTCCCCAGCGGGGGACTCCTACGAGCAGTACTTC	CASSLSPAGDSYEQYF
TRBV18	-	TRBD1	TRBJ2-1	TGTGCCAGCTCACCACTTGACAGGGGTAACAATGAGCAGTTCTTC	CASSPLDRGNNEQFF
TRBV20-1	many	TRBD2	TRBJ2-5	TGCAGTGCTTTACGACTAGCAGGTCTCCAAGAGACCCAGTACTTC	CSALRLAGLQETQYF
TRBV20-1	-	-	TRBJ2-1	TGCAGTGCTAGAGATGGGCTAGCAAATGAGCAGTTCTTC	CSARDGLANEQFF
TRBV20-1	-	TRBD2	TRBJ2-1	TGCAGTACTAGAAATCCAGCGGGGACCAATGAGCAGTTCTTC	CSTRNPAGTNEQFF
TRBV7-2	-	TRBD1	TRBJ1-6	TGTGCCAGCAGCTTATTATTAGGGACAGGGTCCGGTTCACCCCTCCACTTT	CASSLLLGTGSGSPLHF